This TCR beta chain comes out of a study of memory B cells and T cells in multiple sclerosis (dated by TCRdb to 2017 to 2018). Notes on the research overall: The study compared the TCR beta repertoires of autoproliferating peripheral T cells with those of brain lesion-infiltrating T cells in multiple sclerosis patients. TCR sequencing involved a couple of multiple sclerosis patients from whom brain lesions at autopsy or brain-infiltrating cells from biopsy were available. The study at large found these results: Because clone-set sizes varied across compartments, the counts of shared clonotypes were affected, making normalization necessary.

After CFSE-labeled PBMCs were cultured without a stimulus, the autoproliferating (CFSEdim) and non-proliferating (CFSEhi) T cell fractions were sequenced separately. A total of 40 million to 60 million CFSE-labeled PBMCs were cultured for less than eight days without stimulus, and replicate wells were then pooled. Labeling of PBMCs used approximately 0.5 uM CFSE, and the cells were then grown in serum-free AIM-V medium with no exogenous stimuli added. PBMCs were obtained by Ficoll density gradient centrifugation and kept cryopreserved until use. Live 7-AAD-negative cells were sorted on a FACSAria III, washed with PBS, and frozen at -80 degrees C as dry pellets. Points on this clone: No antigen is known for it. No clone much larger than this one lies a single base away; base qualities are absent.

The immunoSEQ Platform was used to amplify TCRbeta CDR3 regions from extracted genomic DNA. The immunoSEQ assay used multiplex PCR together with high-throughput sequencing and a bioinformatics pipeline from the vendor. On the study's bioinformatics: Non-productive sequences and CDR3s shorter than 4 amino acids were excluded, and clonotype frequencies were recalculated for each sample. In immunoSEQ Analyzer 2.0, shared clonotypes were identified as identical CDR3 amino acid, V gene and J gene sequences. Repertoire overlap was normalized by dividing shared clonotype counts by the product of both clone-set sizes, scaled by 1000 into arbitrary units. TCRdb provides this immuneACCESS table in a form limited to in-frame rearrangements. Some clones are lacking; in checked studies, under half of them reflect an unresolved V gene, and why the rest are absent is not known. That table supplies the V and J calls and clone size; D and trimming were determined from the DNA. This sample lists about 12,000 clones; roughly 81% were detected once. The top ten hold roughly 2.8% of the sample.

Per the germline V gene (reference sequence), MNHNY is the CDR1 and SVGAGI is the CDR2. The germline ends are 10 bases apart after V is trimmed by 6 bases and J by 5 bases. The CDR3 holds 13 amino acids from the cysteine to the phenylalanine. This entry keeps only the CDR3 DNA: 39 bases, framed from base 1. The receptor comes from a human donor with multiple sclerosis. The sample was PBMCs from blood kept in culture. The V and J genes are TRBV6-6 and TRBJ2-2; no D segment can be confidently identified. CDR3 reads: CASSRSETGELFF. The sequenced DNA is TGTGCCAGCAGCCGATCCGAAACCGGGGAGCTGTTTTTT.